These T cell receptor beta chains were read from a single sample in a study of T cells in Graves' hyperthyroidism and ophthalmopathy. TCRdb reanalysed the multiplex PCR reads using MiXCR and keeps one entry per CDR3 protein. The table records some 370,000 distinct CDR3 sequences, more than 13% of them present only once. What was sequenced was blood. Receptor source: a man aged 50 to 60 with Graves' ophthalmopathy. CDR3s include the opening cysteine and the closing phenylalanine or tryptophan. The order of the fields is J gene, V gene, D gene, clone size, CDR3 protein, CDR3 DNA. The D gene is left open where the match is weak. Only part of the rows carry a size: once, few, many, or a class if the clone is expanded.

j_call: TRBJ2-1
v_call: TRBV3-1
d_call: TRBD2
clone_size: .
cdr3_aa: CASSLFSGGEQFF
cdr3_nt: TGTGCCAGCAGCCTCTTTTCGGGGGGTGAGCAGTTCTTC

j_call: TRBJ2-7
v_call: TRBV19
d_call: TRBD1
clone_size: .
cdr3_aa: CASSTEDRFLAEQYF
cdr3_nt: TGTGCCAGTAGTACCGAGGACAGGTTTCTTGCCGAGCAGTACTTC

j_call: TRBJ2-1
v_call: TRBV5-5
d_call: .
clone_size: many
cdr3_aa: CASSLEATEQFF
cdr3_nt: TGTGCCAGCAGCTTGGAAGCGACTGAGCAGTTCTTC

j_call: TRBJ2-2
v_call: TRBV11-1
d_call: TRBD2
clone_size: many
cdr3_aa: CASSLLPSGNTGELFF
cdr3_nt: TGTGCCAGCAGCTTGTTGCCTAGCGGGAACACCGGGGAGCTGTTTTTT

j_call: TRBJ2-2
v_call: TRBV6-1
d_call: .
clone_size: few
cdr3_aa: CASRLDPGELFF
cdr3_nt: TGTGCCAGCAGACTAGATCCCGGGGAGCTGTTTTTT

j_call: TRBJ1-2
v_call: TRBV27
d_call: .
clone_size: .
cdr3_aa: CASSSRDGNHYGYTF
cdr3_nt: TGTGCCAGCAGTTCACGAGATGGGAACCACTATGGCTACACCTTC

j_call: TRBJ2-1
v_call: TRBV9
d_call: TRBD2
clone_size: .
cdr3_aa: CATPPSGNCFEQFF
cdr3_nt: TGTGCCACTCCTCCTAGCGGGAATTGCTTTGAGCAGTTCTTC

j_call: TRBJ1-2
v_call: TRBV2
d_call: .
clone_size: many
cdr3_aa: CASSEAGRRRFYGYTF
cdr3_nt: TGTGCCAGCAGTGAAGCGGGTCGCAGAAGATTCTATGGCTACACCTTC

j_call: TRBJ2-7
v_call: TRBV15
d_call: .
clone_size: few
cdr3_aa: CATSSEGHEQYF
cdr3_nt: TGTGCCACCAGCAGTGAGGGACACGAGCAGTACTTC

j_call: TRBJ2-7
v_call: TRBV27
d_call: TRBD2
clone_size: many
cdr3_aa: CASSPGLAGSTGEQYF
cdr3_nt: TGTGCCAGCAGTCCTGGACTAGCGGGATCAACGGGGGAGCAGTACTTC

j_call: TRBJ2-5
v_call: TRBV6-1
d_call: .
clone_size: few
cdr3_aa: CASSPLGGDLQETQYF
cdr3_nt: TGTGCCAGCAGTCCCCTCGGGGGCGACCTACAAGAGACCCAGTACTTC

j_call: TRBJ1-6
v_call: TRBV11-2
d_call: .
clone_size: many
cdr3_aa: CASSSIIQGFDSPLHF
cdr3_nt: TGTGCCAGCAGCTCGATTATACAGGGTTTTGATTCACCCCTCCACTTT

j_call: TRBJ1-4
v_call: TRBV19
d_call: TRBD1
clone_size: few
cdr3_aa: CASEDRAVSEKLFF
cdr3_nt: TGTGCCAGCGAAGACAGGGCTGTTTCCGAAAAACTGTTTTTT

j_call: TRBJ2-7
v_call: TRBV6-2/TRBV6-3
d_call: .
clone_size: .
cdr3_aa: CASRTKGIAGPLIHEQYF
cdr3_nt: TGTGCCAGCAGAACAAAGGGTATTGCGGGACCCCTGATCCACGAGCAGTACTTC

j_call: TRBJ1-5
v_call: TRBV6-1
d_call: TRBD1
clone_size: .
cdr3_aa: CASSNINRGSLYSNQPQHF
cdr3_nt: TGTGCCAGCAGTAATATCAACAGGGGGTCTCTCTATAGCAATCAGCCCCAGCATTTT

j_call: TRBJ2-1
v_call: TRBV6-1
d_call: TRBD2
clone_size: few
cdr3_aa: CASSPGLAMNEQFF
cdr3_nt: TGTGCCAGCAGTCCCGGACTAGCGATGAATGAGCAGTTCTTC

j_call: TRBJ2-7
v_call: TRBV7-6
d_call: TRBD1
clone_size: many
cdr3_aa: CASSLVGQRTYEQYF
cdr3_nt: TGTGCCAGCAGCTTAGTGGGACAGAGAACCTACGAGCAGTACTTC

j_call: TRBJ1-2
v_call: TRBV28
d_call: TRBD1
clone_size: many
cdr3_aa: CASSSGDRGPYGYTF
cdr3_nt: TGTGCCAGCAGTTCCGGGGACAGGGGACCATATGGCTACACCTTC

j_call: TRBJ1-1
v_call: TRBV3-1
d_call: .
clone_size: medium-sized
cdr3_aa: CASSQEVGSSEAFF
cdr3_nt: TGTGCCAGCAGCCAAGAGGTTGGGAGTTCTGAAGCTTTCTTT

j_call: TRBJ2-7
v_call: TRBV29-1
d_call: .
clone_size: few
cdr3_aa: CSVVTFYEQYF
cdr3_nt: TGCAGCGTTGTCACGTTCTACGAGCAGTACTTC

j_call: TRBJ2-7
v_call: TRBV12-3/TRBV12-4
d_call: TRBD2
clone_size: many
cdr3_aa: CASDCTSGTRGEQYF
cdr3_nt: TGTGCCAGCGATTGCACTAGCGGGACCCGCGGCGAGCAGTACTTC

j_call: TRBJ2-3
v_call: TRBV20-1
d_call: .
clone_size: .
cdr3_aa: CSARALDWASNADTQYF
cdr3_nt: TGCAGTGCTAGAGCCCTAGACTGGGCGTCCAACGCAGATACGCAGTATTTT

j_call: TRBJ2-7
v_call: TRBV28
d_call: TRBD2
clone_size: .
cdr3_aa: CASTSSGRSWEQYF
cdr3_nt: TGTGCCAGCACTTCTAGCGGGAGGTCTTGGGAGCAGTACTTC

j_call: TRBJ2-5
v_call: TRBV7-2
d_call: TRBD2
clone_size: few
cdr3_aa: CASSRERWAGAHETQYF
cdr3_nt: TGTGCCAGCAGCCGAGAAAGGTGGGCGGGAGCGCATGAGACCCAGTACTTC

j_call: TRBJ2-5
v_call: TRBV20-1
d_call: TRBD2
clone_size: .
cdr3_aa: CSARSGLAGWETQYF
cdr3_nt: TGCAGTGCTAGATCAGGACTAGCGGGATGGGAGACCCAGTACTTC

j_call: TRBJ1-5
v_call: TRBV10-3
d_call: TRBD1
clone_size: many
cdr3_aa: CAISEFGQGGQPQHF
cdr3_nt: TGTGCCATCAGTGAGTTCGGACAGGGCGGTCAGCCCCAGCATTTT

j_call: TRBJ2-2
v_call: TRBV3-1
d_call: .
clone_size: .
cdr3_aa: CASSQYLAGGNTGELFF
cdr3_nt: TGTGCCAGCAGCCAGTATTTGGCTGGAGGGAATACCGGGGAGCTGTTTTTT

j_call: TRBJ1-2
v_call: TRBV20-1
d_call: .
clone_size: many
cdr3_aa: CSAPPDTHNYGYTF
cdr3_nt: TGCAGTGCCCCACCTGATACCCATAACTATGGCTACACCTTC

j_call: TRBJ2-7
v_call: TRBV30
d_call: .
clone_size: many
cdr3_aa: CACSSRSTYEQYF
cdr3_nt: TGTGCCTGTAGCTCCCGGTCAACCTACGAGCAGTACTTC

j_call: TRBJ2-5
v_call: TRBV5-1
d_call: .
clone_size: many
cdr3_aa: CASSLVVRPETQYF
cdr3_nt: TGCGCCAGCAGCTTGGTTGTGAGGCCAGAGACCCAGTACTTC

j_call: TRBJ1-2
v_call: TRBV20-1
d_call: .
clone_size: few
cdr3_aa: CSASRRGDYGYTF
cdr3_nt: TGCAGTGCTAGCCGACGGGGGGACTATGGCTACACCTTC

j_call: TRBJ1-1
v_call: TRBV6-6
d_call: TRBD1
clone_size: many
cdr3_aa: CASSYSGQMNTEAFF
cdr3_nt: TGTGCCAGCAGTTACTCGGGACAGATGAACACTGAAGCTTTCTTT

j_call: TRBJ2-7
v_call: TRBV14
d_call: .
clone_size: few
cdr3_aa: CASSQVYYEQYF
cdr3_nt: TGTGCCAGCAGCCAAGTTTACTACGAGCAGTACTTC

j_call: TRBJ2-7
v_call: TRBV11-2
d_call: .
clone_size: many
cdr3_aa: CASSLVEGYEQYF
cdr3_nt: TGTGCCAGCAGCTTAGTGGAGGGGTACGAGCAGTACTTC

j_call: TRBJ1-1
v_call: TRBV5-1
d_call: .
clone_size: many
cdr3_aa: CASSLQENTEAFF
cdr3_nt: TGCGCCAGCAGCCTACAGGAGAACACTGAAGCTTTCTTT

j_call: TRBJ2-7
v_call: TRBV11-2
d_call: TRBD1
clone_size: many
cdr3_aa: CASSLDRQGAAEQYF
cdr3_nt: TGTGCCAGCAGCTTAGATAGACAGGGGGCGGCGGAGCAGTACTTC

j_call: TRBJ2-1
v_call: TRBV20-1
d_call: TRBD2
clone_size: many
cdr3_aa: CSARDFLAGVSYNEQFF
cdr3_nt: TGCAGTGCTAGAGATTTCCTAGCGGGAGTCTCCTACAATGAGCAGTTCTTC

j_call: TRBJ2-1
v_call: TRBV6-2/TRBV6-3
d_call: TRBD2
clone_size: .
cdr3_aa: CATTLGLGSDEQFF
cdr3_nt: TGTGCCACCACTCTGGGACTAGGCTCGGATGAGCAGTTCTTC

j_call: TRBJ2-3
v_call: TRBV7-8
d_call: TRBD1
clone_size: many
cdr3_aa: CASSVAGTGGVDTQYF
cdr3_nt: TGTGCCAGCAGCGTAGCCGGGACAGGGGGCGTAGATACGCAGTATTTT

j_call: TRBJ1-2
v_call: TRBV12-3/TRBV12-4
d_call: .
clone_size: .
cdr3_aa: CASSLEYFSGDGYTF
cdr3_nt: TGTGCCAGCAGTTTGGAGTATTTTTCGGGGGATGGCTACACCTTC

j_call: TRBJ2-5
v_call: TRBV6-2/TRBV6-3
d_call: .
clone_size: .
cdr3_aa: CASSAPGALWETQYF
cdr3_nt: TGTGCCAGCAGTGCCCCCGGAGCCCTGTGGGAGACCCAGTACTTC

j_call: TRBJ2-2
v_call: TRBV12-3/TRBV12-4
d_call: .
clone_size: few
cdr3_aa: CASSLRGQTNTGELFF
cdr3_nt: TGTGCCAGCAGTTTACGGGGTCAGACGAACACCGGGGAGCTGTTTTTT

j_call: TRBJ2-3
v_call: TRBV13
d_call: .
clone_size: many
cdr3_aa: CASSLVRGTQYF
cdr3_nt: TGTGCCAGCAGCTTGGTCCGGGGTACGCAGTATTTT

j_call: TRBJ2-5
v_call: TRBV12-5
d_call: TRBD2
clone_size: many
cdr3_aa: CASGPPGGLRETQYF
cdr3_nt: TGTGCTAGTGGCCCCCCGGGAGGGTTGAGGGAGACCCAGTACTTC

j_call: TRBJ1-1
v_call: TRBV19
d_call: TRBD1
clone_size: many
cdr3_aa: CASRPTGESTEAFF
cdr3_nt: TGTGCCAGTAGGCCGACAGGGGAGAGCACTGAAGCTTTCTTT

j_call: TRBJ2-3
v_call: TRBV19
d_call: .
clone_size: many
cdr3_aa: CASSEFSGTDTQYF
cdr3_nt: TGTGCCAGTAGTGAGTTTTCGGGCACAGATACGCAGTATTTT

j_call: TRBJ1-1
v_call: TRBV20-1
d_call: .
clone_size: many
cdr3_aa: CSAREPEGGMNTEAFF
cdr3_nt: TGCAGTGCTAGAGAGCCCGAGGGGGGCATGAACACTGAAGCTTTCTTT

j_call: TRBJ2-6
v_call: TRBV7-3
d_call: .
clone_size: few
cdr3_aa: CASSPQGGANVLTF
cdr3_nt: TGTGCCAGCAGCCCCCAAGGGGGGGCCAACGTCCTGACTTTC

j_call: TRBJ2-7
v_call: TRBV20-1
d_call: TRBD2
clone_size: many
cdr3_aa: CSARDLGTSYEQYF
cdr3_nt: TGCAGTGCTAGAGATCTTGGGACTAGCTACGAGCAGTACTTC

j_call: TRBJ2-1
v_call: TRBV20-1
d_call: .
clone_size: .
cdr3_aa: CSASGLSGVAYYNEQFF
cdr3_nt: TGCAGTGCTAGTGGACTTTCAGGTGTAGCCTACTACAATGAGCAGTTCTTC

j_call: TRBJ1-5
v_call: TRBV28
d_call: .
clone_size: many
cdr3_aa: CASSPNQGLGGQPQHF
cdr3_nt: TGTGCCAGCAGTCCTAACCAAGGGTTAGGGGGGCAGCCCCAGCATTTT

j_call: TRBJ2-3
v_call: TRBV2
d_call: .
clone_size: many
cdr3_aa: CASSDVHTRDTQYF
cdr3_nt: TGTGCCAGCAGTGACGTCCATACGAGAGATACGCAGTATTTT

j_call: TRBJ2-1
v_call: TRBV28
d_call: .
clone_size: many
cdr3_aa: CASRPNRPRDSYNEQFF
cdr3_nt: TGTGCCAGCAGACCCAATCGGCCTCGGGACTCCTACAATGAGCAGTTCTTC

j_call: TRBJ1-2
v_call: TRBV6-1
d_call: .
clone_size: .
cdr3_aa: CASGLGRLGYTF
cdr3_nt: TGTGCCAGCGGCCTGGGGCGCTTAGGCTACACCTTC

j_call: TRBJ2-1
v_call: TRBV3-1
d_call: TRBD2
clone_size: many
cdr3_aa: CASSPSGGSYNEQFF
cdr3_nt: TGCGCCAGCAGTCCTAGCGGGGGATCTTACAATGAGCAGTTCTTC